The 9 T cell receptor beta chains presented below share a single source sample, sequenced in a study of blood T cell repertoires in COVID-19. Produced via immunoSEQ multiplex PCR; TCRdb's table is partial and in-frame only. The sample holds approximately 200,000 clones, roughly 86% seen once. The sample was peripheral blood. The receptors were gathered from a woman in her twenties or thirties with active or convalescent COVID-19.

The chain couples TRBV7-4 to TRBJ2-1; 8 bases line up with TRBD2. Trimming removed 5 bases from V and 4 bases from J; junction bases left unmatched: 4. The germline gives CDR1 SGHVT, CDR2 SQSDAQ. The CDR3 has 14 amino acids. This chain's CDR3 is CASSPGLAYNEQFF. In DNA, the CDR3 is TGTGCCAGCAGCCCCGGACTAGCATACAATGAGCAGTTCTTC.

Concerning this clone itself: Additional DNA sequences in this sample encode the identical CDR3. The chain uses TRBV27 and TRBJ1-2, with D uncertain. Trimming stripped 0 bases from V and 7 bases from J, with 9 bases between. In germline, CDR1 is MNHEY, CDR2 SMNVEV (reference sequence). This CDR3 region has 13 residues. The CDR3 reads CASSLSGGGGYTF. CDR3 coding DNA: TGTGCCAGCAGTTTATCAGGCGGTGGTGGCTACACCTTC.

The chain links TRBV27 to TRBJ2-1; 7 bases map to TRBD2. Per the germline V gene, CDR1 is MNHEY and CDR2 is SMNVEV (reference sequence). This CDR3 has 15 residues. The V segment lost 10 bases and the J segment 2 bases; nucleotides outside the gene matches: 11. CDR3 loop: CATLPLAKPYNEQFF. CDR3 nucleotides: TGTGCCACCCTCCCACTAGCGAAACCCTACAATGAGCAGTTCTTC.

V and J are TRBV10-3 and TRBJ1-3, with TRBD1 matching 7 bases. The CDR3 loop spans 14 amino acids. V shed 2 bases and J 5 bases; nucleotides not matched to a gene: 3. Germline CDR1 is ENHRY and CDR2 is SYGVKD. Here the CDR3 reads CAISEGTVRNTIYF. The CDR3 DNA reads TGTGCCATCAGTGAGGGGACAGTTCGAAACACCATATATTTT.

CDR3 amino acids: CASSWGQGNNGYTF. CDR3 DNA sequence: TGTGCCAGCAGCTGGGGACAGGGGAACAATGGCTACACCTTC. The chain recombines TRBV5-4 with TRBJ1-2; TRBD1 matches 10 bases. Trimming cost V 3 bases and J 6 bases; bases outside gene matches: 5. The CDR3 sequence is 14 residues long. Looked up from germline, CDR1 is SGHNT and CDR2 is YYREEE (reference sequence).

This clone was picked up one time. The J gene is TRBJ2-2, the V gene TRBV4-1; possible D gene TRBD1, 6 bases. Germline CDR1 reads MGHRA; CDR2 reads YSYEKL. Trimming shortened V by 8 bases and J by 0 bases, and 10 bases separated the two germline ends. This CDR3 spans 14 amino acids. The CDR3 coding sequence is TGCGCCAGCCTACAGGGTCCGAACACCGGGGAGCTGTTTTTT. This gives the protein CASLQGPNTGELFF.

This rearrangement joins TRBV27 to TRBJ2-7; 8 bases fit TRBD2. Losses at the gene ends were 5 bases for V and 2 bases for J; bases not matched to a gene: 8. The CDR3 totals 15 residues. Germline-derived CDR1 and CDR2 are MNHEY and SMNVEV (reference sequence). CDR3 residues: CASSRGGRTAYEQYF. CDR3 bases: TGTGCCAGCAGTCGGGGGGGCAGGACGGCCTACGAGCAGTACTTC.

The chain recombines TRBV6-5 with TRBJ1-5, with 8 bases identical to TRBD1. The CDR3 is 14 amino acids. CDR1 and CDR2 from the germline V gene are MNHEY and SVGAGI. The junction had 4 bases not matched to a gene; V was cut back by 6 bases and J by 3 bases. DNA of the CDR3: TGTGCCAGCAGCCGGACAGGGTACAATCAGCCCCAGCATTTT. It encodes CASSRTGYNQPQHF.

The chain links TRBV6-6 to TRBJ2-5; D is possibly TRBD2 (5 bases). CDR1 is MNHNY and CDR2 is SVGAGI in the germline V gene (reference sequence). CDR3 size: 12 residues. The V gene lost 8 bases and the J gene lost 4 bases, with 11 bases spanning the gap. CDR3: CASGPEVETQYF. The CDR3 region has the DNA TGTGCCAGCGGGCCGGAGGTAGAGACCCAGTACTTC.